Listed below are T cell receptor beta chains from one sample, sequenced in a study of blood T cell repertoires in COVID-19. The table came from immunoSEQ multiplex PCR; TCRdb's copy has only in-frame clones and leaves some out. The top ten hold 4.5% to 5.5% of the sample, which has 110,000 to 150,000 clones, around 82% seen once. Sample: PBMCs or T cells enriched from blood (not recorded which). These receptors originate from a middle-aged man with acute COVID-19. Both conserved end residues are part of each CDR3. The order of the fields is J gene, V gene, clone size, D gene, CDR3 DNA, CDR3 protein. D genes are given only for firm matches. Size tells how often a clone was seen (once, few, many) or the class of an expanded clone, and some rows leave it out.

TRBJ1-3 TRBV11-2 NA NA TGTGCCAGCAGCTTAGTGGGTCGGGGTGGAGGGACCTCTGGAAACACCATATATTTT CASSLVGRGGGTSGNTIYF
TRBJ1-2 TRBV5-6 NA TRBD1 TGTGCCAGCAGCTTGGCTGGGACAGACTATGGCTACACCTTC CASSLAGTDYGYTF
TRBJ1-1 TRBV5-1 NA TRBD1 TGCGCCAGCAGCTATTCCGGGACAGGGAACACTGAAGCTTTCTTT CASSYSGTGNTEAFF
TRBJ2-2 TRBV3-1/TRBV3-2 NA NA TGTGCCAGCAGCTCCGAAATTGGGCCAACCGGGGAGCTGTTTTTT CASSSEIGPTGELFF
TRBJ2-4 TRBV10-3 NA NA TGTGCCATCAGTGAGTTTTCGGTGATCTACCTAGCCAAAAACATTCAGTACTTC CAISEFSVIYLAKNIQYF
TRBJ1-5 TRBV28 NA TRBD1 TGTGCCAGCAGTTTAGGGACAGGGTATAGCAATCAGCCCCAGCATTTT CASSLGTGYSNQPQHF
TRBJ2-7 TRBV2 NA TRBD2 TGTGCCAGCGGATTAGCGGGAAAGGATTACGAGCAGTACTTC CASGLAGKDYEQYF
TRBJ2-3 TRBV28 once NA TGTGCCAGCAGCCAAAGCGGATTTAGCACAGATACGCAGTATTTT CASSQSGFSTDTQYF
TRBJ1-1 TRBV10-2 once TRBD1 TGCGCCAGCGCTATACAGGGGGCTGACACTGAAGCTTTCTTT CASAIQGADTEAFF
TRBJ2-7 TRBV19 NA TRBD1 TGTGCCAGTAGCCAGGACAGGGGCTCCTACGAGCAGTACTTC CASSQDRGSYEQYF
TRBJ2-5 TRBV7-2 NA TRBD2 TGTGCCAGCAGGACTATGGGAGGGAACCAAGAGACCCAGTACTTC CASRTMGGNQETQYF
TRBJ2-4 TRBV29-1 NA NA TGCAGCGTCTCGGACGGGGAAAACATTCAGTACTTC CSVSDGENIQYF
TRBJ1-6 TRBV7-8 NA NA TGTGCCAGCAGCTTAGTGGGGGGACTCGATAATTCACCCCTCCACTTT CASSLVGGLDNSPLHF
TRBJ2-7 TRBV6-5 NA NA TGTGCCAGCAGTTACTCGCGGGCCGAAGGCGAGCAGTACTTC CASSYSRAEGEQYF
TRBJ1-2 TRBV6-5 NA NA TGTGCCAGCAGTCTGAAGGAGATCGGTAACTATGGCTACACCTTC CASSLKEIGNYGYTF
TRBJ2-7 TRBV6-2/TRBV6-3 NA TRBD2 TGTGCCAGCAGTTACGGGACTAGCGCCTACGAGCAGTACTTC CASSYGTSAYEQYF
TRBJ1-5 TRBV19 NA TRBD1 TGTGCCAGTGCGGGACAGGGACATCAGCCCCAGCATTTT CASAGQGHQPQHF
TRBJ1-4 TRBV5-1 NA NA TGCGCCAGCAGCTTGGGACAGGATGAAAAACTGTTTTTT CASSLGQDEKLFF
TRBJ1-2 TRBV6-2/TRBV6-3 NA NA TGTGCCAGCAGCGAGGGGGTTAACTATGGCTACACCTTC CASSEGVNYGYTF
TRBJ2-7 TRBV6-2/TRBV6-3 NA TRBD1 TGTGCCAGCAGCCGACTAGGGACAGGGGTTGGCTACGAGCAGTACTTC CASSRLGTGVGYEQYF
TRBJ1-4 TRBV18 NA NA TGTGCCAGCTCAGAAGGTCAGAGCGATGAAAAACTGTTTTTT CASSEGQSDEKLFF
TRBJ1-2 TRBV28 NA NA TGTGCCAGCAGTTTACAGGGCCCTAACTATGGCTACACCTTC CASSLQGPNYGYTF
TRBJ1-4 TRBV9 once NA TGTGCCAGCAGCACCTCGGGACAACTCGATGAAAAACTGTTTTTT CASSTSGQLDEKLFF
TRBJ2-5 TRBV9 once TRBD2 TGTGCCAGCAGCGTAGTAACTAGCGGGGGGGAGACCCAGTACTTC CASSVVTSGGETQYF
TRBJ1-1 TRBV16 once NA TGTGCCAGCAGCCAATCCGGGGGGATAGGACGGAACACTGAAGCTTTCTTT CASSQSGGIGRNTEAFF
TRBJ2-5 TRBV27 NA TRBD1 TGTGCCAGCAGTAGGGACAGGGGGTTGGAGACCCAGTACTTC CASSRDRGLETQYF
TRBJ1-2 TRBV5-1 NA TRBD1 TGCGCCAGCAGCTGGGACAGCTATGGCTACACCTTC CASSWDSYGYTF
TRBJ1-5 TRBV7-2 NA NA TGTGCCAGCAGTATCGGGGGAAGGTTGGACAATCAGCCCCAGCATTTT CASSIGGRLDNQPQHF
TRBJ1-1 TRBV19 NA NA TGTGCCAGTAGTCTTGAAATGACAGGCAAGAACACTGAAGCTTTCTTT CASSLEMTGKNTEAFF
TRBJ2-3 TRBV18 NA TRBD2 TGTGCCAGCTCACCGACTGGAGCGGGAGTCACAGATACGCAGTATTTT CASSPTGAGVTDTQYF
TRBJ1-2 TRBV19 NA NA TGTGCCAGTAGTATTGGAGGGGTGCCTCTAAATGGCTACACCTTC CASSIGGVPLNGYTF
TRBJ1-1 TRBV6-1 NA TRBD1 TGTGCCAGCAGTGAGAAACAGGGGTGGAGCACTGAAGCTTTCTTT CASSEKQGWSTEAFF
TRBJ2-3 TRBV9 NA TRBD2 TGTGCCAGCAGCGCTTCTAGCGGTAGCACAGATACGCAGTATTTT CASSASSGSTDTQYF
TRBJ2-2 TRBV7-2 NA NA TGTGCCAGCAGAGCGACAGGGGTGGGGGGGGCGCTGTTTTTT CASRATGVGGALFF
TRBJ1-6 TRBV18 NA TRBD1 TGTGCCAGCTCACCACCGGGACAGTATTCACCCCTCCACTTT CASSPPGQYSPLHF
TRBJ2-7 TRBV7-9 NA NA TGTGCCAGCAGCTTATCGTCTAACCCCTACGAGCAGTACTTC CASSLSSNPYEQYF
TRBJ1-3 TRBV6-1 NA NA TGTGCCAGCAGTGAAGGTCATGGCACTGGAAACACCATATATTTT CASSEGHGTGNTIYF
TRBJ2-3 TRBV19 NA NA TGTGCCAGTATAAGCGCGGGTACGCAGTATTTT CASISAGTQYF
TRBJ2-2 TRBV27 few NA TGTGCCAGCAGTTTAAGCAGGGTGGAGACCGGGGAGCTGTTTTTT CASSLSRVETGELFF
TRBJ1-1 TRBV5-1 few NA TGCGCCAGCAGCCCTCGGACAGAAATGAACACTGAAGCTTTCTTT CASSPRTEMNTEAFF
TRBJ1-6 TRBV19 NA TRBD1 TGTGCCAGTAGTATAGCTACAGGGGTAGGTTCACCCCTCCACTTT CASSIATGVGSPLHF
TRBJ2-7 TRBV14 NA NA TGTGCCAGCAGCAACAGTATTATCTACGAGCAGTACTTC CASSNSIIYEQYF
TRBJ2-1 TRBV12-3/TRBV12-4 NA TRBD2 TGTGCCACGACTAGCGGAGTGAATGAGCAGTTCTTC CATTSGVNEQFF
TRBJ1-2 TRBV6-5 NA TRBD1 TGTGCCAGCAGTCGGGACAGAAATAACTATGGCTACACCTTC CASSRDRNNYGYTF
TRBJ2-1 TRBV4-1 NA TRBD2 TGCGCCAGCAGTGAGGTGGCTAGCGGGTACAATGAGCAGTTCTTC CASSEVASGYNEQFF